The 18 T cell receptor beta chains below all came from one sample that was sequenced in a study of T cell repertoires in cytomegalovirus infection. TCRdb reprocessed the reads via MiXCR and lists one record per CDR3 protein. The sample lists around 170,000 distinct CDR3 sequences, under 20% occurring once. The specimen sequenced was CD8+ T cells from PBMCs. These receptors were collected from a human donor in good health (CMV status not recorded). Some clones in this sample may be carry-over from other donors' samples.

There are a few counts of this clonotype. The chain employs TRBV12-5 and TRBJ2-2; TRBD2 aligns across 10 bases. The germline V gene encodes CDR1 LGHNT and CDR2 FRNRAP. The length of the CDR3 is 17 residues. Losses at the gene ends were 0 bases for V and 6 bases for J; bases not matched to a gene: 7. CDR3 residues: CASGLVKSGREAGELFF. CDR3 sequence (DNA): TGTGCTAGTGGTTTGGTAAAGAGCGGGAGGGAGGCCGGGGAGCTGTTTTTT.

This chain uses TRBV6-5 with TRBJ2-1; 8 bases are shared with TRBD2. The germline CDR1 and CDR2 sequences are MNHEY and SVGAGI. This CDR3 is 17 amino acids long. V shed 0 bases, J shed 0 bases, and the junction held 4 bases outside the gene matches. CDR3 bases: TGTGCCAGCAGTTACTCGCGGGGGGCCAGCTCCTACAATGAGCAGTTCTTC. Its protein is CASSYSRGASSYNEQFF.

This clonotype was detected a few times. The chain employs TRBV11-2 and TRBJ2-1; no reliable D call. V was pared by 1 base and J by 5 bases, with 6 bases between. Germline CDR1 reads SGHAT; CDR2 reads FQNNGV. The CDR3 runs 13 residues. The CDR3 region is CASSLVFHNEQFF. The CDR3 bases are TGTGCCAGCAGCTTAGTGTTCCACAATGAGCAGTTCTTC.

Only a few counts were recorded for this clonotype. The chain employs TRBV28 and TRBJ2-1, with a weak D call TRBD1 (6 bases). The CDR3 has 11 residues. Germline CDR1 and CDR2: MDHEN and SYDVKM. V lost 5 bases to trimming and J lost 9 bases, with 8 bases between them. CDR3 nucleotide sequence: TGTGCCAGCAGTGGGGGCGCTGAGCAGTTCTTC. Translation: CASSGGAEQFF.

The chain is built from TRBV7-9 and TRBJ1-5; 12 bases agree with TRBD1. Germline CDR1 is SEHNR and CDR2 is FQNEAQ (reference sequence). This CDR3 contains 14 residues. With V trimmed by 8 bases and J by 6 bases, 5 bases remained unmatched. DNA of the CDR3: TGTGCCAGCGGGACAGGGGGCGCGGTTCAGCCCCAGCATTTT. It yields the protein CASGTGGAVQPQHF.

This rearrangement joins TRBV6-2 or TRBV6-3 to TRBJ1-5; 10 bases fit TRBD1. Germline loops: CDR1 MNHEY, CDR2 SVGEGT. V lost 1 base, J lost 7 bases, and 4 bases stayed unmatched. This CDR3 contains 15 residues. The CDR3 nucleotides read TGTGCCAGCAGTTACTTGGGACAGGGGAGGCAGCCCCAGCATTTT. Protein: CASSYLGQGRQPQHF.

The rearrangement uses TRBV7-2 and TRBJ2-1; tentative D call: TRBD1 (6 bases). Trimming removed 6 bases from V and 7 bases from J, with 10 bases in between. CDR3 length: 12 residues. Germline V gene data show CDR1 as SGHTA and CDR2 as FQGNSA. In nucleotides, the CDR3 is TGTGCCAGCAGGGGGGCCCGAAATGAGCAGTTCTTC. Its protein is CASRGARNEQFF.

On this clonotype itself: This likely comes from a read error, as the CDR3 has no conserved phenylalanine or tryptophan at its end. This chain uses TRBV7-8 with TRBJ1-6, with D perhaps TRBD1 (6 bases). Trimming removed 5 bases from V and 4 bases from J, with 12 bases in between. The CDR3 loop spans 15 amino acids. Germline V CDR1 and CDR2: SGHVS, FQNEAQ. CDR3 protein: CASSPRDTYNSPLHS. The CDR3 DNA follows: TGTGCCAGCAGCCCTCGGGACACTTATAATTCACCCCTCCACTCT.

The J gene is TRBJ2-7, the V gene TRBV7-2; 7 positions agree with TRBD1. The CDR3 extends over 16 amino acids. Trimming removed 5 bases from V and 3 bases from J; junction bases left unmatched: 13. CDR1 SGHTA and CDR2 FQGNSA come from the germline V gene. The CDR3 DNA reads as TGTGCCAGCAGCCCACAGACAGGGTCCTCCAGCTACGAGCAGTACTTC. Amino acid sequence: CASSPQTGSSSYEQYF.

The chain carries TRBV28 and TRBJ1-5, with TRBD1 identical over 8 bases. The CDR3 consists of 15 residues. V trimming: 1 base; J trimming: 3 bases; junction bases outside the gene matches: 2. Germline CDR1 and CDR2: MDHEN and SYDVKM. The CDR3 nucleotides read TGTGCCAGCAGTTTATTGGGACAGGCCAATCAGCCCCAGCATTTT. It is translated as CASSLLGQANQPQHF. The whole variable domain, remainder taken from reference TRBV28 and TRBJ1-5, is DVKVTQSSRYLVKRTGEKVFLECVQDMDHENMFWYRQDPGLGLRLIYFSYDVKMKEKGDIPEGYSVSREKKERFSLILESASTNQTSMYLCASSLLGQANQPQHFGDGTRLSIL.

This chain uses TRBV6-2 or TRBV6-3 with TRBJ1-4; D is unresolved. The CDR3 runs 13 residues. Between the trimmed V and J ends, which lost 4 bases and 8 bases, there was a span of 11 bases. Germline V lookup: CDR1 MNHEY, CDR2 SVGEGT. As DNA, the CDR3 is TGTGCCAGCAGTTGGAGGGTACGAGAAAAACTGTTTTTT. Amino acid sequence: CASSWRVREKLFF.

The chain links TRBV11-2 to TRBJ1-1; TRBD1 matches 8 bases. Germline V lookup: CDR1 SGHAT, CDR2 FQNNGV. This CDR3 region has 15 residues. The junction had 9 bases not matched to a gene; V was cut back by 4 bases and J by 5 bases. The CDR3 loop is CASSYSRGQWTEAFF. The CDR3 DNA reads as TGTGCCAGCAGCTACTCCAGGGGGCAATGGACTGAAGCTTTCTTT.

The chain has TRBV6-1 and TRBJ1-3, with D uncertain. Germline V gene lookup returns CDR1 MNHNS and CDR2 SASEGT. Trimming pared 10 bases from V and 4 bases from J, leaving 11 bases between. The CDR3 runs to 12 residues. The CDR3 bases are TGTGCCACCGGACGTCGCGGAAACACCATATATTTT. This translates into CATGRRGNTIYF.

The V and J genes are TRBV11-2 and TRBJ2-1; D is perhaps TRBD1 or TRBD2 (5 bases each). The V and J ends lost 5 bases and 9 bases respectively, with 23 bases between them. CDR1 SGHAT and CDR2 FQNNGV come from the germline V gene. CDR3 size: 16 residues. Here the CDR3 reads CASSLPGTPGGSEQFF. Written as DNA, the CDR3 is TGTGCCAGCAGCCTTCCCGGGACCCCGGGCGGCAGTGAGCAGTTCTTC.

This clonotype has at least ten counts. The DNA for the CDR3 is TGTGCCAGCAGCTTAGATCCAGGAAAAGGCTACACCTTC. Its protein is CASSLDPGKGYTF. The J gene is TRBJ1-2, the V gene TRBV7-6; no firm D call. V was trimmed by 1 base and J by 8 bases, leaving 11 bases between them. The CDR3 runs to 13 residues. CDR1 SGHVS and CDR2 FNYEAQ come from the germline V gene.

The chain combines TRBV10-3 with TRBJ1-3, with 7 nucleotides matching TRBD1. In germline, CDR1 is ENHRY, CDR2 SYGVKD. This CDR3 comprises 14 residues. The V segment lost 7 bases and the J segment 4 bases; nucleotides outside the gene matches: 7. CDR3: CAITFDREGNTIYF. The CDR3 DNA is TGTGCCATCACCTTCGACAGGGAGGGAAACACCATATATTTT.

Note on this clonotype: This may be a read error: a much more frequent sequence differs by one nucleotide. The chain links TRBV7-2 to TRBJ2-2, with D possibly TRBD1 on 6 matching bases. Germline CDR1 SGHTA, CDR2 FQGNSA. Trimming removed 6 bases from V and 6 bases from J, with 14 bases in between. The CDR3 extends over 14 amino acids. DNA for the CDR3: TGTGCCAGCAGAACCGGAAAGGGGGCCGGGGAGCTGTTTTTT. Translated: CASRTGKGAGELFF.

This clonotype was seen a handful of times. The chain couples TRBV14 to TRBJ2-1, with D unresolved. Germline V lookup: CDR1 SGHDN, CDR2 FVKESK. The V and J ends lost 4 bases and 8 bases respectively, with 18 bases between them. The CDR3 is made up of 15 amino acids. Written as DNA, the CDR3 is TGTGCCAGCAGCCCGTCCCCTCGCGCGTCCTATGAGCAGTTCTTC. This translates into CASSPSPRASYEQFF.